This T cell receptor (beta chain) was captured in a study of CD8 T cells in ankylosing spondylitis. Study-wide findings and caveats: Blood from ankylosing spondylitis patients appeared to carry a characteristic roughly 8-variant TCR beta motif. Significant enrichment of disease-linked clones was reportedly seen in matched ankylosing spondylitis synovial fluid. Certain motif variants had earlier been reported in reactive arthritis synovial fluid and blood. Peripheral blood held disease-linked clones only at relatively low frequency, and these were CD8+.

Preparation of TCR beta libraries was done by quantitative 5'-RACE with molecular barcodes. From the 5' RACE reads, TCRdb called clonotypes with MiXCR, one entry per CDR3 protein. The sample lists about 480,000 distinct CDR3 sequences, 17% occurring once. V was clipped by 4 bases and J by 4 bases; unmatched bases: 6. Germline V gene data show CDR1 as GTSNPN and CDR2 as SVGIG (reference sequence). This CDR3 comprises 13 residues. This clonotype was seen only a few times. Its target is not known. The rearrangement joins TRBV30 to TRBJ1-2; 7 bases line up with TRBD1. This receptor was identified in a male donor with ankylosing spondylitis. The sample consisted of blood, either unsorted or a sorted T cell fraction (not recorded which). This CDR3 is CAWTGQLIYGYTF. DNA for the CDR3: TGTGCCTGGACGGGACAGCTGATCTATGGCTACACCTTC.